These 25 T cell receptor beta chains were sequenced from one sample in a study of T-cell memory formation after mild COVID-19. MiXCR, applied by TCRdb to the 5' RACE reads, yields one record per CDR3 protein. In the table there are 560,000 or so distinct CDR3 sequences, around 15% of which are singletons. Specimen: PBMCs or a T cell subset sorted from them (not recorded which). These receptors all come from an adult woman who had mild COVID-19 (a few samples of this study predate the infection). Cell type and time point are not known.

The V gene is TRBV4-2, the J gene TRBJ2-1; D unclear. Per germline, CDR1 LGHNA and CDR2 YNFKEQ. CDR3 length equals 16 residues. Trimming removed 4 bases from V and 5 bases from J, with 18 bases in between. The CDR3 is CASSRDPGGRNNEQFF. CDR3 nucleotide sequence: TGTGCCAGCAGCCGAGATCCGGGCGGCCGAAACAATGAGCAGTTCTTC.

The chain uses TRBV9 and TRBJ1-5; D ambiguous. V shed 0 bases and J shed 7 bases, with 20 bases lying between them. The germline V gene encodes CDR1 SGDLS and CDR2 YYNGEE. The CDR3 loop spans 17 amino acids. The CDR3 loop is CASSVGPAGGVDQPQHF. As DNA, the CDR3 is TGTGCCAGCAGCGTAGGCCCCGCAGGTGGAGTAGACCAGCCCCAGCATTTT.

There are a few counts of this clonotype. This rearrangement joins TRBV3-1 to TRBJ2-2; D is unclear. There are 11 residues in the CDR3. Per germline, CDR1 LGHDT and CDR2 YNNKEL (reference sequence). Trimming shortened V by 3 bases and J by 8 bases, and 4 bases separated the two germline ends. For the CDR3, the DNA is TGTGCCAGCAGCCATTCTGGGGAGCTGTTTTTT. This encodes CASSHSGELFF.

The J gene is TRBJ2-7, the V gene TRBV5-4, with D perhaps given as TRBD1 or TRBD2 (6 bases each). Trimming cost V 0 bases and J 2 bases, with 15 bases left between them. The germline V gene encodes CDR1 SGHNT and CDR2 YYREEE (reference sequence). CDR3 length equals 16 residues. The CDR3 spells CASSLGGTNKPYEQYF. CDR3 DNA: TGTGCCAGCAGCTTGGGCGGGACAAACAAGCCCTACGAGCAGTACTTC.

The chain employs TRBV15 and TRBJ1-4; TRBD1 might be the D (6 bases). The V gene's germline CDR1 is LNHNV and CDR2 YYDKDF (reference sequence). The CDR3 length is 15 residues. V was cut by 2 bases and J by 3 bases, with 10 bases left in between. Here the CDR3 reads CATSRQGKANEKLFF. The CDR3 DNA reads TGTGCCACCAGCAGACAGGGGAAGGCTAATGAAAAACTGTTTTTT.

This clonotype was seen a handful of times. The junction and the germline gene differ at one end; a read error may be behind it. The chain combines TRBV7-3 with TRBJ1-2; the match to TRBD1 covers 7 bases. The CDR3 has 12 amino acids. The V gene's germline CDR1 is SGHTA and CDR2 FQGTGA. CDR3 nucleotide sequence: TGTGCCAGCAGCCCCCTTGGGGACAGTGGAGGATTC. Its protein product is CASSPLGDSGGF. The full variable domain, in which reference TRBV7-3 and TRBJ1-2 provide the parts outside the CDR3, is GAGVSQTPSNKVTEKGKYVELRCDPISGHTALYWYRQSLGQGPEFLIYFQGTGAADDSGLPNDRFFAVRPEGSVSTLKIQRTERGDSAVYLCASSPLGDSGGFGSGTRLTVV.

This sequence joins TRBV7-2 and TRBJ2-7, with D unclear. Germline V gene sequence: CDR1 SGHTA, CDR2 FQGNSA. The CDR3 spans 12 residues. Trimming removed 7 bases at V and 2 bases at J, with 9 bases between. CDR3 residues: CASTTSAYEQYF. CDR3 DNA: TGTGCCAGCACCACGAGTGCCTACGAGCAGTACTTC. Full variable domain (outside the CDR3, taken from reference TRBV7-2 and TRBJ2-7): GAGVSQSPSNKVTEKGKDVELRCDPISGHTALYWYRQSLGQGLEFLIYFQGNSAPDKSGLPSDRFSAERTGGSVSTLTIQRTQQEDSAVYLCASTTSAYEQYFGPGTRLTVT.

The chain is built from TRBV7-3 and TRBJ1-1, with D perhaps TRBD1 (5 bases). This CDR3 has 16 amino acids. The V and J ends lost 0 bases and 1 base respectively, with 12 bases between them. Germline V CDR1 and CDR2: SGHTA, FQGTGA. CDR3 sequence (DNA): TGTGCCAGCAGCTTAACCGGGGCAGGGTCGAACACTGAAGCTTTCTTT. Translated, it gives CASSLTGAGSNTEAFF.

The chain is built from TRBV20-1 and TRBJ1-2; no reliable D call. V lost 1 base and J 7 bases, leaving 19 bases between the germline ends. CDR1 is DFQATT, CDR2 SNEGSKA, per germline (reference sequence). CDR3 size: 15 residues. CDR3 sequence reads: CSARATIDNRRGYTF. The DNA for the CDR3 is TGCAGTGCTAGAGCCACCATAGACAACCGGCGTGGCTACACCTTC.

This clonotype was counted between two and nine times. The CDR3 DNA reads TGTGCCAGCAGCAGAAGGAAGAATGAGCAGTTCTTC. Translation: CASSRRKNEQFF. This sequence joins TRBV7-2 and TRBJ2-1; unclear D gene. CDR3 length: 12 amino acids. Trimming removed 5 bases at V and 7 bases at J, with 9 bases between. Germline CDR1 SGHTA, CDR2 FQGNSA.

This clonotype showed up just a few times. The junction departs from germline at one end; a sequencing error may be responsible. The rearrangement links TRBV12-3 or TRBV12-4 to TRBJ2-7, with no clear D. This CDR3 contains 12 residues. CDR3 residues: CASGLGWGEQYF. CDR3 nucleotide sequence: TGTGCCAGCGGTTTAGGGTGGGGCGAGCAGTACTTC.

There are a few counts of this clonotype. This sequence joins TRBV18 and TRBJ2-3; weak D call: TRBD1 (6 bases). With 4 bases removed from V and 0 bases from J, the gap between germline ends came to 11 bases. The CDR3 is 15 residues long. Germline V gives CDR1 KGHSH, CDR2 LQKENI. The CDR3 spells CASSRRTDSTDTQYF. The CDR3 coding sequence is TGTGCCAGCTCACGCAGGACAGACAGCACAGATACGCAGTATTTT.

V usage is TRBV7-8 and J usage is TRBJ2-5; the D gene is possibly TRBD2 (6 bases). This CDR3 region has 17 residues. Germline V lookup: CDR1 SGHVS, CDR2 FQNEAQ. Trimming took off 4 bases at V and 0 bases at J, with 18 bases between the two ends. CDR3 region: CASSSSLNGGNQETQYF. CDR3 DNA sequence: TGTGCCAGCAGCTCATCCCTGAATGGAGGGAACCAAGAGACCCAGTACTTC.

The chain uses TRBV12-3 or TRBV12-4 and TRBJ2-1, with 7 bases that match TRBD1. Trimming cost V 6 bases and J 7 bases; bases outside gene matches: 15. There are 16 residues in the CDR3. The CDR3 region is CASRDTGDGYKNEQFF. CDR3 DNA sequence: TGTGCCAGCAGAGATACAGGGGACGGCTACAAAAATGAGCAGTTCTTC.

The table lists this clonotype with a few counts. V gene TRBV9 combines with J gene TRBJ2-1; 7 bases are shared with TRBD2. The CDR3 is 15 amino acids. The V gene's germline CDR1 is SGDLS and CDR2 YYNGEE. The junction had 6 bases not matched to a gene; V was cut back by 4 bases and J by 2 bases. The CDR3 DNA follows: TGTGCCAGCAGCTCCCGTAGCGGGCCCTACAATGAGCAGTTCTTC. This codes for CASSSRSGPYNEQFF. The complete variable domain, with remaining parts taken from reference TRBV9 and TRBJ2-1, reads DSGVTQTPKHLITATGQRVTLRCSPRSGDLSVYWYQQSLDQGLQFLIQYYNGEERAKGNILERFSAQQFPDLHSELNLSSLELGDSALYFCASSSRSGPYNEQFFGPGTRLTVL.

This clonotype was recorded a few times. This sequence joins TRBV13 and TRBJ2-4; no clear D gene. V lost 5 bases, J lost 1 base, and 18 bases lay in between. This CDR3 has 17 amino acids. The germline CDR1 and CDR2 sequences are PRHDT and FYEKMQ (reference sequence). The DNA for the CDR3 is TGTGCCAGCAGCCTTCGAGGCTATGACGGGGCCAAAAACATTCAGTACTTC. Translation: CASSLRGYDGAKNIQYF.

This clonotype has a handful of counts. The V call is TRBV12-3 or TRBV12-4, the J call TRBJ2-1, with TRBD1 as a possible D gene (6 bases). This CDR3 comprises 16 residues. Trimming took off 1 base at V and 7 bases at J, with 17 bases between the two ends. The chain's CDR3 is CASSLDRDRLGNEQFF. Written as DNA, the CDR3 is TGTGCCAGCAGTTTAGACAGGGATCGATTGGGGAATGAGCAGTTCTTC.

The chain couples TRBV6-6 to TRBJ2-7; 7 nucleotides agree with TRBD1. Germline loops: CDR1 MNHNY, CDR2 SVGAGI (reference sequence). The V gene end was trimmed by 4 bases and the J gene end by 6 bases; junction bases not matched to a gene: 9. The CDR3 spans 14 residues. The CDR3 region has the DNA TGTGCCAGCAGTTTCCCTTACAGGGGCCCCGAGCAGTACTTC. It yields the protein CASSFPYRGPEQYF.

V gene TRBV7-2 combines with J gene TRBJ1-1; D ambiguous. V was pared by 1 base and J by 8 bases, with 14 bases between. Germline V gene sequence: CDR1 SGHTA, CDR2 FQGNSA. The CDR3 is 14 residues long. The DNA for the CDR3 is TGTGCCAGCAGCTTAGTGGGTTCGATTGTAGAAGCTTTCTTT. This translates into CASSLVGSIVEAFF.

The genes are TRBV4-3 and TRBJ2-7, with 9 bases aligning to TRBD2. From germline, CDR1 is LGHNA and CDR2 YSLEER. The V gene end was trimmed by 2 bases and the J gene end by 2 bases; junction bases not matched to a gene: 4. This CDR3 contains 15 residues. This chain's CDR3 is CASSQLSGGAYEQYF. The CDR3 DNA reads TGCGCCAGCAGCCAACTTAGCGGGGGAGCCTACGAGCAGTACTTC.

The genes are TRBV30 and TRBJ2-2; a possible D gene is TRBD2 (5 bases). The length of the CDR3 is 15 residues. V lost 1 base to trimming and J lost 4 bases, with 13 bases between them. The V gene's germline CDR1 is GTSNPN and CDR2 SVGIG (reference sequence). CDR3 amino acids: CAWSGRGMVTGELFF. For the CDR3, the DNA is TGTGCCTGGAGTGGGAGAGGGATGGTCACCGGGGAGCTGTTTTTT.

V and J are TRBV11-2 and TRBJ1-1; D is perhaps TRBD1 (5 bases). This CDR3 spans 18 amino acids. Germline lookup yields CDR1 SGHAT and CDR2 FQNNGV. The ends were cut back, 5 bases at V and 2 bases at J, with 24 bases in the middle. For the CDR3, the DNA is TGTGCCAGCAGCGGGGGGAAAAGAAGCAAGGGAGGAAACACTGAAGCTTTCTTT. Translating gives CASSGGKRSKGGNTEAFF. The variable domain in full, with the rest retrieved from reference TRBV11-2 and TRBJ1-1, is EAGVAQSPRYKIIEKRQSVAFWCNPISGHATLYWYQQILGQGPKLLIQFQNNGVVDDSQLPKDRFSAERLKGVDSTLKIQPAKLEDSAVYLCASSGGKRSKGGNTEAFFGQGTRLTVV.

The CDR3 DNA follows: TGCGCCAGCAGCTTGGAGCGGGTCACAGATACGCAGTATTTT. Encoded protein: CASSLERVTDTQYF. V usage is TRBV5-1 and J usage is TRBJ2-3; tentative D call: TRBD2 (6 bases). V was clipped by 0 bases and J by 2 bases, with 7 bases between them. Germline loops: CDR1 SGHRS, CDR2 YFSETQ. The CDR3 consists of 14 residues.

This clonotype appeared many times. The V and J genes are TRBV7-2 and TRBJ2-1; 9 bases fit TRBD1. Unmatched junction bases numbered 5, after V lost 5 bases and J lost 12 bases. This CDR3 comprises 12 residues. Germline assignment: CDR1 SGHTA and CDR2 FQGNSA. In DNA, the CDR3 is TGTGCCAGCAGCCCGGGGACAGGGACGCAGTTCTTC. This codes for CASSPGTGTQFF.

The rearrangement uses TRBV18 and TRBJ2-2, with 10 positions matching TRBD1. Germline V lookup: CDR1 KGHSH, CDR2 LQKENI. V was clipped by 5 bases and J by 8 bases; unmatched bases: 5. CDR3 length: 14 amino acids. The chain's CDR3 is CASSTDRGQGELFF. The CDR3 DNA reads as TGTGCCAGCTCAACCGACAGGGGGCAAGGGGAGCTGTTTTTT.